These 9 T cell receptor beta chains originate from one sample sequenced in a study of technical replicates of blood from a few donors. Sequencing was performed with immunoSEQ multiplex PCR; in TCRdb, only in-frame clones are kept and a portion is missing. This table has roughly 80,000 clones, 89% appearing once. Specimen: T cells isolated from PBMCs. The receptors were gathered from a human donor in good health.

The CDR3 loop reads CASSVVSRGTNEQFF. The CDR3 DNA follows: TGTGCCAGCAGCGTAGTATCGAGGGGGACCAATGAGCAGTTCTTC. The gene calls are TRBV9 and TRBJ2-1, with a possible D match to TRBD1 (6 bases). Germline lookup yields CDR1 SGDLS and CDR2 YYNGEE. The CDR3 is 15 amino acids. V shed 0 bases and J shed 6 bases, with 13 bases lying between them.

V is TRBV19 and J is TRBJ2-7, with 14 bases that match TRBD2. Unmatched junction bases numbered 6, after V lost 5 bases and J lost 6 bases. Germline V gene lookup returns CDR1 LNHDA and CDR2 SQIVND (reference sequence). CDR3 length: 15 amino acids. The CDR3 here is CASSPMTSGRAEQYF. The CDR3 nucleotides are TGTGCCAGTAGTCCTATGACTAGCGGGAGGGCCGAGCAGTACTTC.

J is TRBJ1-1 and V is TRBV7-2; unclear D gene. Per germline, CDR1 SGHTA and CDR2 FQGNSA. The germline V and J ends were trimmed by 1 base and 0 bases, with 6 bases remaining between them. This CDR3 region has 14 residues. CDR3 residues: CASSLGGMNTEAFF. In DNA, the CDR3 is TGTGCCAGCAGCTTAGGAGGGATGAACACTGAAGCTTTCTTT. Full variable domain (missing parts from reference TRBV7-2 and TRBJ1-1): GAGVSQSPSNKVTEKGKDVELRCDPISGHTALYWYRQSLGQGLEFLIYFQGNSAPDKSGLPSDRFSAERTGGSVSTLTIQRTQQEDSAVYLCASSLGGMNTEAFFGQGTRLTVV.

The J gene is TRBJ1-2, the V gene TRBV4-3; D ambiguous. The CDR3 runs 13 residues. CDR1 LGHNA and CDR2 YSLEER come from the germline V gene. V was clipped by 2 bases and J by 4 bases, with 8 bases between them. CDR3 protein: CASSQRSGYGYTF. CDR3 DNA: TGCGCCAGCAGCCAAAGGAGTGGCTATGGCTACACCTTC.

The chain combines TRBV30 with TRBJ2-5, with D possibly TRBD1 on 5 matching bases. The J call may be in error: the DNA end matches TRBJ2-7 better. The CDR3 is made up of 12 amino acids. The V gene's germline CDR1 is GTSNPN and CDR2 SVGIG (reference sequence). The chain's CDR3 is CAWSGQPYEQYF. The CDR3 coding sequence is TGTGCCTGGAGTGGACAGCCCTACGAGCAGTACTTC.

CDR3 region: CSEGRGYEQYF. DNA of the CDR3: TGCAGTGAGGGTAGGGGGTACGAGCAGTACTTC. V usage is TRBV20-1 and J usage is TRBJ2-7, with D possibly being TRBD1 (6 bases). Germline V gene sequence: CDR1 DFQATT, CDR2 SNEGSKA (reference sequence). CDR3 length: 11 residues. The V end was cut by 7 bases, the J end by 4 bases, with 11 bases between.

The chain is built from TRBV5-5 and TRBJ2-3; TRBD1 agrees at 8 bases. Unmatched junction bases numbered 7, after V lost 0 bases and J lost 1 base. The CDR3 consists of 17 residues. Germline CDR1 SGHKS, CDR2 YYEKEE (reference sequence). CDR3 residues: CASSLAGGTGRTDTQYF. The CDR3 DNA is TGTGCCAGCAGCTTGGCCGGCGGGACAGGACGCACAGATACGCAGTATTTT.

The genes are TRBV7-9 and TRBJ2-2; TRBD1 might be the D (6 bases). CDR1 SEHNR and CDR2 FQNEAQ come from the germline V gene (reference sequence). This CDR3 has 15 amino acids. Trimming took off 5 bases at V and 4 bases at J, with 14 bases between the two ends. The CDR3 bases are TGTGCCAGCAGCCAAATCGACAGGACCACCGGGGAGCTGTTTTTT. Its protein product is CASSQIDRTTGELFF.

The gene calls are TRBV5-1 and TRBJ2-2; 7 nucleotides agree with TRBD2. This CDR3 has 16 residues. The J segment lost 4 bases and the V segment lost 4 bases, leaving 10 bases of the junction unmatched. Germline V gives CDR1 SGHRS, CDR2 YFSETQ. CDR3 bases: TGCGCCAGCAGCCTGTTAGCGGGTGTTAGCACCGGGGAGCTGTTTTTT. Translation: CASSLLAGVSTGELFF.